This T cell receptor (beta chain) was identified in a study of T-cell reconstitution after alpha-beta-depleted transplantation in children. Whole-study findings and limits: Some patients owed their high day-60 TCRbeta diversity to surviving recipient T cells and thymic progenitors. T-cell numbers and diversity one year post-transplant derived largely from freshly generated T cells. Approximately two months post-transplant, alpha-beta T cells reportedly originated from several hundred expanded graft clones.

The CDR3 totals 14 residues. V was pared by 0 bases and J by 6 bases, with 12 bases between. The germline V gene encodes CDR1 SGHRS and CDR2 YFSETQ. A library of TCRbeta sequences, prepared with unique molecular identifiers, was generated. One entry per CDR3 protein, called by TCRdb with MiXCR from the PCR reads. The table lists hundreds of thousands of distinct CDR3 sequences, around 14% of them singletons, with around 0.79% in the top ten. This clonotype was detected many times. The antigen remains undetermined. The chain links TRBV5-1 to TRBJ1-1, with D hard to call. The clonotype originates from a girl aged 2 to 9 with congenital amegakaryocytic thrombocytopenia, due to receive a stem cell transplant. This specimen was PBMCs, taken before TCRalphabeta/CD19-depleted stem cell transplant. The CDR3 sequence: CASSLAREDSEAFF. Written as DNA, the CDR3 is TGCGCCAGCAGCTTGGCCCGGGAGGACTCTGAAGCTTTCTTT.